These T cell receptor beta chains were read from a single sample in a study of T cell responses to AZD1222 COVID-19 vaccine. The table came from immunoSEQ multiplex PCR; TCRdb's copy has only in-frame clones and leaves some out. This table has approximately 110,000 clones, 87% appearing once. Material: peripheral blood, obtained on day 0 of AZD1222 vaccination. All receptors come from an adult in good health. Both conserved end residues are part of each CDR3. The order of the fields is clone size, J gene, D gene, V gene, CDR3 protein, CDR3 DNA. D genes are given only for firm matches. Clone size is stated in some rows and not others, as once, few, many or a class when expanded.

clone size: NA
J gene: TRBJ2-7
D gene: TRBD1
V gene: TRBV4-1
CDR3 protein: CASSQVGTGYLEQYF
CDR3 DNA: TGCGCCAGCAGCCAAGTTGGGACAGGGTACCTCGAGCAGTACTTC

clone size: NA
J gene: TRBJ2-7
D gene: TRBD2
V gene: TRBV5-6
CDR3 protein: CASSLDLAGRFTYEQYF
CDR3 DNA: TGTGCCAGCAGCTTGGACCTAGCGGGACGATTTACCTACGAGCAGTACTTC

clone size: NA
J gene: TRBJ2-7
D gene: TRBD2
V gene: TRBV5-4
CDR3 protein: CASSTSGSPNEQYF
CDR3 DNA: TGTGCCAGCAGCACTAGCGGGAGTCCCAACGAGCAGTACTTC

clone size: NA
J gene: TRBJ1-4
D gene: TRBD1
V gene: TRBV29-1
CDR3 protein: CSVLTGANEKLFF
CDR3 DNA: TGCAGCGTTTTGACAGGGGCTAATGAAAAACTGTTTTTT

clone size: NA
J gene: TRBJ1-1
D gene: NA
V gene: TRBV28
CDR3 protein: CASSTQRTEAFF
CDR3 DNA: TGTGCCAGCAGTACCCAGCGCACTGAAGCTTTCTTT

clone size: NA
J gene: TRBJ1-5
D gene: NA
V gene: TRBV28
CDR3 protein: CASSSGGNQPQHF
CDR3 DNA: TGTGCCAGCAGCTCGGGGGGCAATCAGCCCCAGCATTTT

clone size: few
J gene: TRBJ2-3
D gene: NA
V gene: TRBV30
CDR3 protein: CAWTHNTDTQYF
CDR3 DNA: TGTGCCTGGACGCATAACACAGATACGCAGTATTTT

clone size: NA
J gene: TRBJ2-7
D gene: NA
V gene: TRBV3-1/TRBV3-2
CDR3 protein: CASSQELGLPSDEQYF
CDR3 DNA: TGTGCCAGCAGCCAAGAGCTAGGCCTCCCCTCTGACGAGCAGTACTTC

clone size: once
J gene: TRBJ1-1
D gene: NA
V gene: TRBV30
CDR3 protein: CAWLGGVRTEAFF
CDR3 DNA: TGTGCCTGGCTCGGCGGCGTGAGGACTGAAGCTTTCTTT

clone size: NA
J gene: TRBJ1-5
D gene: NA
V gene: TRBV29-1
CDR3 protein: CSVERNNAQHF
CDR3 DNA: TGCAGCGTTGAAAGAAACAACGCCCAGCATTTT

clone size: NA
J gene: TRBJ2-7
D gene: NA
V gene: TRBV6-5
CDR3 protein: CASSYLGGSDEQYF
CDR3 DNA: TGTGCCAGCAGTTACCTCGGTGGCAGCGACGAGCAGTACTTC

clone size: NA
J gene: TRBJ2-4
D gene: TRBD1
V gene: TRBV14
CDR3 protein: CASSRGPGTGSDKNIQYF
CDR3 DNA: TGTGCCAGCAGCCGAGGACCCGGGACAGGATCAGACAAAAACATTCAGTACTTC

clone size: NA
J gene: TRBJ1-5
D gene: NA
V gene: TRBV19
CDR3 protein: CASSSQGSNQPQHF
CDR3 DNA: TGTGCCAGTAGTTCCCAGGGAAGCAATCAGCCCCAGCATTTT

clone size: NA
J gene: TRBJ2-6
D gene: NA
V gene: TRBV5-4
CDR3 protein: CASSHLTGANVLTF
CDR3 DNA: TGTGCCAGCAGCCACCTCACTGGGGCCAACGTCCTGACTTTC

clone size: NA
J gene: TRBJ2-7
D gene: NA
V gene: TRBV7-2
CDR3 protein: CASSFRQATHTYEQYF
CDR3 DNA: TGTGCCAGCAGCTTTAGACAGGCAACCCATACCTACGAGCAGTACTTC

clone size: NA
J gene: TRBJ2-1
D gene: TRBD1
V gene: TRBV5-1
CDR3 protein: CASSQGTGNNEQFF
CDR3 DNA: TGCGCCAGCAGCCAGGGGACAGGAAACAATGAGCAGTTCTTC

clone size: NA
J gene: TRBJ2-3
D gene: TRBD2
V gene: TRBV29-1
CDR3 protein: CSVAPWASGSRTDTQYF
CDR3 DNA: TGCAGCGTTGCCCCTTGGGCTAGCGGGAGTCGCACAGATACGCAGTATTTT

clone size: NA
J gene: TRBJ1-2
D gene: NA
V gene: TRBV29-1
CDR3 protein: CSVGGPGSYGYTF
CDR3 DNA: TGCAGCGTTGGAGGACCGGGGAGCTATGGCTACACCTTC

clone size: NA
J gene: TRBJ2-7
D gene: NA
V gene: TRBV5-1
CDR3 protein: CASSYFGGTRAYEQYF
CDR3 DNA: TGCGCCAGCAGCTACTTTGGGGGGACAAGAGCTTACGAGCAGTACTTC

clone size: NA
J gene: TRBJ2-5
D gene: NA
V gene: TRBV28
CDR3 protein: CASIRGDQETQYF
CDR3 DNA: TGTGCCAGCATCAGGGGGGATCAAGAGACCCAGTACTTC

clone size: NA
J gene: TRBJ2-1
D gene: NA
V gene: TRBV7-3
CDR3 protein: CASSLNGDGLFF
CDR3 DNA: TGTGCCAGCAGCTTAAACGGGGACGGTCTGTTCTTC

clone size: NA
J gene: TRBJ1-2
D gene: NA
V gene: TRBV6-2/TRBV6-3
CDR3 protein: CASSYMKGLYYGYTF
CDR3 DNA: TGTGCCAGCAGTTACATGAAGGGGTTGTACTATGGCTACACCTTC

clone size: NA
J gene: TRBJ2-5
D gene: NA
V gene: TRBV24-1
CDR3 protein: CATSDFDVETAGETQYF
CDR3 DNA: TGTGCCACCAGTGATTTTGATGTCGAGACGGCAGGCGAGACCCAGTACTTC

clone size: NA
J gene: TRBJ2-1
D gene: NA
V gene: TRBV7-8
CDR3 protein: CASSLPGGEQFF
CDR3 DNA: TGTGCCAGCAGCTTGCCGGGTGGTGAGCAGTTCTTC

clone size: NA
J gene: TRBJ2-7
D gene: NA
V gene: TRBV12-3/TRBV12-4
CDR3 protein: CASSPRTDEQYF
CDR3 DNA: TGTGCCAGCAGCCCGAGGACAGACGAGCAGTACTTC

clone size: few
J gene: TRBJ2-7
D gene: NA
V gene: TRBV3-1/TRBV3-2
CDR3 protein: CASSVYDRSSYEQYF
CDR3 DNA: TGTGCCAGCAGCGTTTATGACAGAAGCTCCTACGAGCAGTACTTC

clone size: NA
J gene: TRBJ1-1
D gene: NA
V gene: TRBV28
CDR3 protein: CASSQWTVLNTEAFF
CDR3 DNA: TGTGCCAGCAGCCAATGGACAGTGTTGAACACTGAAGCTTTCTTT

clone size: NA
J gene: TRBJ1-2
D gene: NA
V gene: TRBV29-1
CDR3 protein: CSVSRSGYTF
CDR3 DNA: TGCAGCGTTTCCAGGAGCGGCTACACCTTC

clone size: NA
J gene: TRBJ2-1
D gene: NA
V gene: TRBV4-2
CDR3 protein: CASSHPSLNEQFF
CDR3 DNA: TGTGCCAGCAGCCACCCTTCTCTCAATGAGCAGTTCTTC

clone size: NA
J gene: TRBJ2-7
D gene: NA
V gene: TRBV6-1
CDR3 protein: CASSELAPYEQYF
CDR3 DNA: TGTGCCAGCAGTGAACTAGCCCCCTACGAGCAGTACTTC

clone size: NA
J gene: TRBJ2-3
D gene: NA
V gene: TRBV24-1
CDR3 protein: CATSETGTTDTQYF
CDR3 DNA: TGTGCCACCAGTGAAACCGGAACCACAGATACGCAGTATTTT

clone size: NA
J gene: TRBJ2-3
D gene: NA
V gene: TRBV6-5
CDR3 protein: CASSRDHTDTQYF
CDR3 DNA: TGTGCCAGCAGCCGGGACCACACAGATACGCAGTATTTT

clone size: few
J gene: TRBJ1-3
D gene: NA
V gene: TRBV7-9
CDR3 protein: CASSLALPGRPQGNTIYF
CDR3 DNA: TGTGCCAGCAGCTTAGCGTTACCGGGCAGGCCACAGGGAAACACCATATATTTT

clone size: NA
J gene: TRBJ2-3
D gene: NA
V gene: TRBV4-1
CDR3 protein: CASSQLGLAEDTQYF
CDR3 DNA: TGCGCCAGCAGCCAACTAGGACTGGCTGAGGATACGCAGTATTTT

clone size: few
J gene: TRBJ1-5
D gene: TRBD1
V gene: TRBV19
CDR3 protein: CASSIRQGRYSNQPQHF
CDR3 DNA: TGTGCCAGTAGTATCAGACAGGGGAGGTATAGCAATCAGCCCCAGCATTTT

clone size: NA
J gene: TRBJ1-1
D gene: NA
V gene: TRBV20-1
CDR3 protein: CSARDDPKAFF
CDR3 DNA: TGCAGTGCTAGAGATGATCCCAAAGCTTTCTTT

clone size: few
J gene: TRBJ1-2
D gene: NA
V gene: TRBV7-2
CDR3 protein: CASSLVSGGNGYTF
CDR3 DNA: TGTGCCAGCAGCTTAGTATCGGGGGGGAATGGCTACACCTTC

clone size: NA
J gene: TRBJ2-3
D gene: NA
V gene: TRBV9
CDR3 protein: CASSVAGSRMYF
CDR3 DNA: TGTGCCAGCAGCGTAGCGGGATCGCGTATGTATTTT

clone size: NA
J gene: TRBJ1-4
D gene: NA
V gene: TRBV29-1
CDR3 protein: CSVHGGSTNEKLFF
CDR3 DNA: TGCAGCGTTCATGGGGGGTCTACTAATGAAAAACTGTTTTTT

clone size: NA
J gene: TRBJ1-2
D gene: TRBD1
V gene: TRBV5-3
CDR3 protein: CARSAGQGPISIGYTF
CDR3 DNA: TGTGCCAGAAGCGCGGGACAGGGGCCCATATCTATTGGCTACACCTTC

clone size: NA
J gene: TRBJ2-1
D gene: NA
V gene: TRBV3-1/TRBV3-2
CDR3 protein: CASSQGRPGDLYNEQFF
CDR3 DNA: TGTGCCAGCAGCCAAGGTAGGCCGGGGGACCTCTACAATGAGCAGTTCTTC

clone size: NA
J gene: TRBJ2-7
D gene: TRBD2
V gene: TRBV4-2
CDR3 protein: CASSQLAGTTSYEQYF
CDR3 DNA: TGTGCCAGCAGCCAACTGGCCGGGACTACCTCCTACGAGCAGTACTTC

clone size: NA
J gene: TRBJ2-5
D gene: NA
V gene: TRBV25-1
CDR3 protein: CASRAGSQETQYF
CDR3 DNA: TGTGCCAGCAGGGCCGGAAGCCAAGAGACCCAGTACTTC

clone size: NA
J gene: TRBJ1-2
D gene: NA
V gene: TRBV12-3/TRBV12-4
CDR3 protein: CASRAGRDYGYTF
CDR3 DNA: TGTGCCAGCAGGGCCGGTAGGGACTATGGCTACACCTTC

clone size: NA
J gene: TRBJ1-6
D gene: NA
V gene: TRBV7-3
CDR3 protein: CASSSDLNSPLHF
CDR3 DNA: TGTGCCAGCAGCTCGGATCTTAATTCACCCCTCCACTTT

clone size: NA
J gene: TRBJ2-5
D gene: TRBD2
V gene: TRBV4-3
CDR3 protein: CASSHPRLGSGKETQYF
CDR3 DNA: TGCGCCAGCAGCCACCCTCGATTGGGTAGCGGGAAAGAGACCCAGTACTTC

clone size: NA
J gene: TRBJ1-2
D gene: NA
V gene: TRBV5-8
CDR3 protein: CASSFQGNHYGYTF
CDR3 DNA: TGTGCCAGCAGCTTCCAGGGGAATCATTATGGCTACACCTTC

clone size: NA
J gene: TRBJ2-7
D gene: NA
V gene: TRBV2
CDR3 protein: CASGGSYEQYF
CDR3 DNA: TGTGCCAGCGGGGGCTCCTACGAGCAGTACTTC

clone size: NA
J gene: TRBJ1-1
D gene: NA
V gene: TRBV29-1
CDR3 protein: CSLIGEAGRSEAFF
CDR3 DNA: TGCAGCCTTATTGGCGAGGCGGGACGGTCGGAAGCTTTCTTT

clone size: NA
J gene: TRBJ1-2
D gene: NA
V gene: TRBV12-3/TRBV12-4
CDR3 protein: CASSFREVRGYTF
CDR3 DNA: TGTGCCAGCAGTTTCCGGGAGGTTAGAGGCTACACCTTC

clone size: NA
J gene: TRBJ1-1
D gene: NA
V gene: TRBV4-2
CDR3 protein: CASSQARGMNTEAFF
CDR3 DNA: TGTGCCAGCAGCCAGGCGCGGGGCATGAACACTGAAGCTTTCTTT

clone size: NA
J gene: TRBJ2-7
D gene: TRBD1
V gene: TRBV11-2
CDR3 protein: CASSFAGQGAYEQYF
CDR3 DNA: TGTGCCAGCAGCTTTGCCGGACAGGGAGCCTACGAGCAGTACTTC

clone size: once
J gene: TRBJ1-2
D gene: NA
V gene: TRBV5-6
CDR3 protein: CASSFLTELTNYGYTF
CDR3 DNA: TGTGCCAGCAGCTTCTTAACGGAACTTACTAACTATGGCTACACCTTC

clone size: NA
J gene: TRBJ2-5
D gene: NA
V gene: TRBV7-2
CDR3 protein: CASSLVSGQETQYF
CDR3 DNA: TGTGCCAGCAGCTTAGTAAGCGGCCAAGAGACCCAGTACTTC

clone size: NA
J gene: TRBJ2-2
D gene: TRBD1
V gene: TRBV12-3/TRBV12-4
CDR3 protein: CASSFSGTGELFF
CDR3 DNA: TGTGCCAGCAGTTTCTCTGGGACAGGAGAGCTGTTTTTT